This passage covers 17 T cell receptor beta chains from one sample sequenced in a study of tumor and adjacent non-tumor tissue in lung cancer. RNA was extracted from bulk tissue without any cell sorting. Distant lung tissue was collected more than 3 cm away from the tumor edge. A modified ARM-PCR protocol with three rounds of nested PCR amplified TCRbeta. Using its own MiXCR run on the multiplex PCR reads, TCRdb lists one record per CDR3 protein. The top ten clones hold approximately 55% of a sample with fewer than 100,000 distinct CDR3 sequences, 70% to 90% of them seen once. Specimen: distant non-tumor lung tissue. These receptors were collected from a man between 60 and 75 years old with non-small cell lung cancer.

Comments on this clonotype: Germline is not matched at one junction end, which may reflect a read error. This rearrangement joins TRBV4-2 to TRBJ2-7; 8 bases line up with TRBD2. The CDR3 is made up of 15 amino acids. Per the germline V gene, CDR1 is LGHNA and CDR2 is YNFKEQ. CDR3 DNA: TGCGCCAGCAGCCAAGATCCTAGCGGGCGCTACGAGCAGTACTTC. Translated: CASSQDPSGRYEQYF.

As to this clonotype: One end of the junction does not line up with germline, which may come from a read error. CDR3 in DNA: TGTGCCAGCAGTTACAGGGAGGACACTGAAGCTCTCTTT. It is translated as CASSYREDTEALF. This rearrangement joins TRBV6-2 or TRBV6-3 to TRBJ1-1; possible D gene TRBD1, 5 bases. This CDR3 contains 13 residues. CDR1 is MNHEY, CDR2 SVGEGT, per germline.

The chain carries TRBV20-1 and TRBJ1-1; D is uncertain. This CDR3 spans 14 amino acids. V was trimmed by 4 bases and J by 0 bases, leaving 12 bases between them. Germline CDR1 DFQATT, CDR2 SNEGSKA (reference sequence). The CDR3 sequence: CSAILGMLNTEAFF. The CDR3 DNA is TGCAGTGCTATCCTAGGGATGTTGAACACTGAAGCTTTCTTT.

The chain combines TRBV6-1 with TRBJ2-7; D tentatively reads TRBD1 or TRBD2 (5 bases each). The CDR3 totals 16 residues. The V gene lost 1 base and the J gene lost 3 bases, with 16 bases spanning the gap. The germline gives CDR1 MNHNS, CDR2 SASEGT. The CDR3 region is CASSEEEGKGGYEQYF. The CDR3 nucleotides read TGTGCCAGCAGTGAAGAAGAGGGGAAGGGTGGCTACGAGCAGTACTTC.

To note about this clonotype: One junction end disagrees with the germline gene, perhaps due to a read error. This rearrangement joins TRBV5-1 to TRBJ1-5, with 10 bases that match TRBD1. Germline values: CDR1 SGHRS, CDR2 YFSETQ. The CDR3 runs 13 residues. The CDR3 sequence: CTSSYGQGESQHF. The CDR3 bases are TGCACCAGCAGCTACGGACAGGGGGAGTCCCAGCATTTT.

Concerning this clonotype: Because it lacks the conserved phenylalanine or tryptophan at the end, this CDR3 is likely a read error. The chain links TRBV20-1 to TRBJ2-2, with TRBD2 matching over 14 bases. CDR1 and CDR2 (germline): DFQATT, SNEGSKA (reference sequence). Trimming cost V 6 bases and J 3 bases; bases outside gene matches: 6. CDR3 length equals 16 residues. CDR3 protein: CSATGTSGGDTGELFL. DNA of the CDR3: TGCAGTGCCACGGGGACTAGCGGGGGAGACACCGGGGAGCTGTTTCTT.

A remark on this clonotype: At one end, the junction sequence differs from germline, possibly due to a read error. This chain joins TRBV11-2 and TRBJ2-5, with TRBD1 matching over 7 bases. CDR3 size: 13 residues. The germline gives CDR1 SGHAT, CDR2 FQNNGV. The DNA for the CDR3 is TGTGCCGGCAGCTCTACAGGGGAAGAGATCCAGTGTTTC. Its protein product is CAGSSTGEEIQCF.

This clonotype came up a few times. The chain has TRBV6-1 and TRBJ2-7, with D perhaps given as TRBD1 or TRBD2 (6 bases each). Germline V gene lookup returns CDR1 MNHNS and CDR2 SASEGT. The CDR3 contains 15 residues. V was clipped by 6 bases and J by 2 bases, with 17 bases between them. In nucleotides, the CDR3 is TGTGCCAGCAGGGAGGGGCCAGGGGAGACCTACGAGCAGTACTTC. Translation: CASREGPGETYEQYF.

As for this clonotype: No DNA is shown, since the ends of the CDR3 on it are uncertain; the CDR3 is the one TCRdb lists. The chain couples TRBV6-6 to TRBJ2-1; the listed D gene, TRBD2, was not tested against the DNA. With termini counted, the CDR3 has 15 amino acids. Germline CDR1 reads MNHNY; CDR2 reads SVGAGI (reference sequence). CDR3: CASSWGGGAYNEQLF.

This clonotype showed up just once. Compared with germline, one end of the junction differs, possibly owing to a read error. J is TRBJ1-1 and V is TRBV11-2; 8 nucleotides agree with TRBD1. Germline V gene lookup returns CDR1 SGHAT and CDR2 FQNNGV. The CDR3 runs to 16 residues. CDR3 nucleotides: TGTGCCAGCATCCCCTCCAGGGGGCCATTGAGGGGTGAAGCATTCTTT. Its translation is CASIPSRGPLRGEAFF.

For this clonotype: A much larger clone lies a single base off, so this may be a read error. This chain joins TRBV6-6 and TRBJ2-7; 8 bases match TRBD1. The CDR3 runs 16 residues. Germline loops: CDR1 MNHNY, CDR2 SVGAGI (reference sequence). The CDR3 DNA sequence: TGTGCCAGCAGTTACTCGCAGGGCAGGGGGCATCACGAGCGGTACTTC. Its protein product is CASSYSQGRGHHERYF.

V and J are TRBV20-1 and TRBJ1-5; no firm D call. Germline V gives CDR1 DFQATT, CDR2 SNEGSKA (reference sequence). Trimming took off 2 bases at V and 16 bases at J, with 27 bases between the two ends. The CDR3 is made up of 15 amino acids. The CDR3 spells CSARISLESNQPQHF. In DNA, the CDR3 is TGCAGTGCTAGAATCTCTTTGGAGAGCAATCAGCCACAACATTTT.

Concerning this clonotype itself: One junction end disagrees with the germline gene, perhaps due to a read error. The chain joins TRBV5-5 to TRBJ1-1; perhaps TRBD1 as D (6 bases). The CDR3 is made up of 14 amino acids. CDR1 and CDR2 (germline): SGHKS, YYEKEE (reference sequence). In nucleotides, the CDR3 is TGTACCAGCAGCTTGGCAGGGGCGAACACTGAAGTTTTCTTT. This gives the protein CTSSLAGANTEVFF.

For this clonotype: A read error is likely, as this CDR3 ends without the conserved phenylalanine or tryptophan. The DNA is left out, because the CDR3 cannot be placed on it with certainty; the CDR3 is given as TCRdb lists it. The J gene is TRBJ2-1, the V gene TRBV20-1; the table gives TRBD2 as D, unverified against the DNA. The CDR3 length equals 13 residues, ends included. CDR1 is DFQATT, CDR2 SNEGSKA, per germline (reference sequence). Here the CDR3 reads CSARTSGVNEQLL.

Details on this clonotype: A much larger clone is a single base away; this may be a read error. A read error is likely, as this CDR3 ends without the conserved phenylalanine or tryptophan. CDR3: CIGGEDTEAFS. Here the CDR3 DNA reads TGCATCGGGGGGGAGGACACTGAAGCTTTCTCT. The gene calls are TRBV29-1 and TRBJ1-1; possibly TRBD1 for D (5 bases). The CDR3 loop spans 11 amino acids. Germline V CDR1 and CDR2: SQVTM, ANQGSEA.

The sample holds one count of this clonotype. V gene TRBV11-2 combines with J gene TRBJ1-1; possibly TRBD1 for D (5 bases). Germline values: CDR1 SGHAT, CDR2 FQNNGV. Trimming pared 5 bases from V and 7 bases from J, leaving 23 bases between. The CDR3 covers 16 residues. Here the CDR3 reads CASSPSRRPVRGEAFF. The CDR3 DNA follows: TGTGCCAGCAGCCCCTCCAGGAGGCCAGTGAGGGGTGAAGCTTTCTTT.

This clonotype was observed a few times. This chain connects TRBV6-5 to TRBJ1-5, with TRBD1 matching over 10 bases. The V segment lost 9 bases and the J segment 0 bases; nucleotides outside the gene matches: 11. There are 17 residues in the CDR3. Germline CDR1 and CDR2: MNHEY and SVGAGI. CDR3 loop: CASSRTGGGNSNQPQHF. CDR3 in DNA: TGTGCCAGTAGCAGGACAGGGGGTGGCAATAGCAATCAGCCCCAGCATTTT.